This TCR beta chain is drawn from a study of OX40 agonist ivuxolimab in advanced cancers. For the study at large: Patients' therapy was ivuxolimab, an antibody that acts as an agonist of OX40 (CD134). The mean age was about 57 years, ranging from roughly 23 to 80, with 82.7% of participants male. Two patients with cutaneous melanoma and one with hepatocellular carcinoma, three in total, showed partial responses. Study results and caveats: Also present in some nonresponders was a low level of normalized T-cell clonal expansion.

The CDR3 loop spans 13 amino acids. The germline V gene has CDR1 MNHEY and CDR2 SMNVEV (reference sequence). V was shortened by 6 bases and J by 3 bases, with 12 bases between the two germline ends. A word on this clone: Its target is not known.

The repertoire was sequenced with immunoSEQ multiplex PCR; TCRdb's copy has only in-frame clones and lacks some. The sample includes tens of thousands of clones, 89% of them seen just once. The material was CD4+ or CD8+ T cells sorted from blood, obtained in a trial of the OX40 agonist ivuxolimab. The rearrangement joins TRBV27 to TRBJ2-7; D is perhaps TRBD1 (6 bases). This receptor was taken from an adult with an advanced solid tumor such as melanoma, head and neck, liver or kidney cancer. The CDR3 spells CASRGTTGYEQYF. The CDR3 bases are TGTGCCAGCAGGGGAACGACAGGCTACGAGCAGTACTTC.